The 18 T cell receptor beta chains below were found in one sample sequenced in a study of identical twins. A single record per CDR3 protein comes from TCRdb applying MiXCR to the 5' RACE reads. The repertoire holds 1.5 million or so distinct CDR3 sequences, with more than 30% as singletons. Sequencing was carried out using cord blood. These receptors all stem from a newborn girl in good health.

The CDR3 DNA sequence: TGCAGTGCTTCATCTAGGGCCAGGGGGAACTATGGCTACACCTTC. Translation gives CSASSRARGNYGYTF. This chain joins TRBV20-1 and TRBJ1-2; 7 nucleotides line up with TRBD1. The germline V gene encodes CDR1 DFQATT and CDR2 SNEGSKA (reference sequence). The V segment lost 5 bases and the J segment 2 bases; nucleotides outside the gene matches: 11. The CDR3 runs to 15 residues.

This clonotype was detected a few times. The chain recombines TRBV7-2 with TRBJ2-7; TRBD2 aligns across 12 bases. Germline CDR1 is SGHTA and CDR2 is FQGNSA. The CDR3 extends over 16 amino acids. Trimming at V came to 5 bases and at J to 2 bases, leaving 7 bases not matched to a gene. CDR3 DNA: TGTGCCAGCAGCCCAGTGGCTAGCGGGAGGGCCTACGAGCAGTACTTC. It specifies CASSPVASGRAYEQYF.

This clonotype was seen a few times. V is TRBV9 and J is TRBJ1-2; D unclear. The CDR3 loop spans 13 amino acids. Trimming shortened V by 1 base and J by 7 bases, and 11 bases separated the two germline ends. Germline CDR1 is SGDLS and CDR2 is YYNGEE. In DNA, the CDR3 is TGTGCCAGCAGCGTACACGGGGAGGCTGGCTACACCTTC. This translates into CASSVHGEAGYTF.

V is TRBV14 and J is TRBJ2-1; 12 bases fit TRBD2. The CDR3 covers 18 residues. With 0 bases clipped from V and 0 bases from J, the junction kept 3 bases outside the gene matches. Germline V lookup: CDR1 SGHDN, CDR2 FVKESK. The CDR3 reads CASSQDPTSGSSYNEQFF. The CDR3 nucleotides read TGTGCCAGCAGCCAAGATCCGACTAGCGGGAGCTCCTACAATGAGCAGTTCTTC.

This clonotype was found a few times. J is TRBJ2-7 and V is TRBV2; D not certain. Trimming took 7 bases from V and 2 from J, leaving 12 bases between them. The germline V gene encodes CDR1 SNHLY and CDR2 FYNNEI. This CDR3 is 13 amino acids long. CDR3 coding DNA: TGTGCCAGCATGGTGGGATCAACCTACGAGCAGTACTTC. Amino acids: CASMVGSTYEQYF. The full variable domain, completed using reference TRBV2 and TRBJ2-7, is EPEVTQTPSHQVTQMGQEVILRCVPISNHLYFYWYRQILGQKVEFLVSFYNNEISEKSEIFDDQFSVERPDGSNFTLKIRSTKLEDSAMYFCASMVGSTYEQYFGPGTRLTVT.

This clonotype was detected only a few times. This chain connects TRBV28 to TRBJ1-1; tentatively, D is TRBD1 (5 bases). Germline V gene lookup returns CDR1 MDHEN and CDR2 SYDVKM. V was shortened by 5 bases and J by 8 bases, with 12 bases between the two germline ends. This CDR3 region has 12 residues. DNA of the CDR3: TGTGCCAGCAGTCCTACGTGGGACGAAGCTTTCTTT. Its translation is CASSPTWDEAFF.

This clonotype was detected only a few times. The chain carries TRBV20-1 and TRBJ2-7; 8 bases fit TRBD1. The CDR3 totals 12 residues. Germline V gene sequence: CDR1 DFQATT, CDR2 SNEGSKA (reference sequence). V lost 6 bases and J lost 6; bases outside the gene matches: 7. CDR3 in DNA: TGCAGTGCCCTGGACAGGGATCGCGAGCAGTACTTC. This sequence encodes CSALDRDREQYF.

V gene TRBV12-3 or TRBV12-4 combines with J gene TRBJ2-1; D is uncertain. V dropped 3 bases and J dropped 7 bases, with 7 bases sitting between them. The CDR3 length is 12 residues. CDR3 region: CASSFRRNEQFF. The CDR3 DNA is TGTGCCAGCAGTTTCCGTCGAAATGAGCAGTTCTTC.

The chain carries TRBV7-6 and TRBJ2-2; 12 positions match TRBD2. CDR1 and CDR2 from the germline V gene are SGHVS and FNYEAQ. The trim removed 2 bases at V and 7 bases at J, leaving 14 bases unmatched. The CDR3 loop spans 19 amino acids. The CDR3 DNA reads TGTGCCAGCAGCTTACTTAGACTAGCGGGAGTTTATGGAAACGGGGAGCTGTTTTTT. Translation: CASSLLRLAGVYGNGELFF.

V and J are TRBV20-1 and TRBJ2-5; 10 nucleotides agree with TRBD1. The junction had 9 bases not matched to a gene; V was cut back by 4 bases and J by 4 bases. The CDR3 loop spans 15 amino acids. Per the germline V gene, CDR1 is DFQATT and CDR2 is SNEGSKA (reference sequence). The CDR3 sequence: CSATRTGGYRETQYF. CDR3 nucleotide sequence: TGCAGTGCTACACGGACAGGGGGTTATCGAGAGACCCAGTACTTC.

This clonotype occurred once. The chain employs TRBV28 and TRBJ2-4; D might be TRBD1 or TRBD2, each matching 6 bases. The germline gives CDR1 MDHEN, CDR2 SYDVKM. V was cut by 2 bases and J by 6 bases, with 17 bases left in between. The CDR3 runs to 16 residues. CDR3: CASSLRGAGPRNIQYF. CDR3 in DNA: TGTGCCAGCAGTTTAAGGGGGGCAGGGCCAAGAAACATTCAGTACTTC. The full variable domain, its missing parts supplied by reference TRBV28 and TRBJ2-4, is DVKVTQSSRYLVKRTGEKVFLECVQDMDHENMFWYRQDPGLGLRLIYFSYDVKMKEKGDIPEGYSVSREKKERFSLILESASTNQTSMYLCASSLRGAGPRNIQYFGAGTRLSVL.

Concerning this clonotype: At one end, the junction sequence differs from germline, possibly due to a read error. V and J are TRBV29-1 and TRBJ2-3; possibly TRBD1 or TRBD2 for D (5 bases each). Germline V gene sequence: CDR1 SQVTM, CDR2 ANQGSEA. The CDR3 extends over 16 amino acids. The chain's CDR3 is CGVEDSWGKGTDTQYF. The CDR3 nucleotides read TGCGGCGTTGAAGATTCATGGGGGAAGGGCACAGATACGCAGTATTTT.

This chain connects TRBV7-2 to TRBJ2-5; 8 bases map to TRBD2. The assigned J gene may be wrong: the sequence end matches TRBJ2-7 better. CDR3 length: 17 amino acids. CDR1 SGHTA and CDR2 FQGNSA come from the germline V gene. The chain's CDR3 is CASSFRGERGSSYEQYF. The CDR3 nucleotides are TGTGCCAGCAGCTTTCGGGGGGAGCGGGGGAGCTCCTACGAGCAGTACTTC.

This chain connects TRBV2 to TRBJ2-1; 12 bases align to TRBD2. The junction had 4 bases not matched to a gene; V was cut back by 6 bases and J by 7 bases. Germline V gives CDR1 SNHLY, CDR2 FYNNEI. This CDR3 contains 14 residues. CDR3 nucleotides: TGTGCCAGCAGGCGACTAGCGGGAGAGAATGAGCAGTTCTTC. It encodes CASRRLAGENEQFF.

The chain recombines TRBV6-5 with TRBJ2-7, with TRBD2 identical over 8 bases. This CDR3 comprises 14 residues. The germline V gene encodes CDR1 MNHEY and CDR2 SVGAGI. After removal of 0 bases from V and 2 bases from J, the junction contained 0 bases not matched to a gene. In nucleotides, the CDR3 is TGTGCCAGCAGTTACTCGACTAGCGCCTACGAGCAGTACTTC. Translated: CASSYSTSAYEQYF.

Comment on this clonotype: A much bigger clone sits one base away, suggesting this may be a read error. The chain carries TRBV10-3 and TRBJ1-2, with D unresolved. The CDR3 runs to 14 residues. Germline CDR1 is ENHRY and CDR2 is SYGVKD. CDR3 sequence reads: CAISESRTLYGHTF. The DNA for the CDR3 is TGTGCCATCAGTGAGTCTAGGACCCTCTATGGCCACACCTTC.

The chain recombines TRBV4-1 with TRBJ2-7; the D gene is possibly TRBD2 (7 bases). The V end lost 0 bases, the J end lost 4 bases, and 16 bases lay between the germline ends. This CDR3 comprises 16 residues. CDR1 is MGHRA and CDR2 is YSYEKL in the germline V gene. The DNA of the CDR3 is TGCGCCAGCAGCCAAGAACGATTTCGGGGGGCTTACGAGCAGTACTTC. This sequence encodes CASSQERFRGAYEQYF.

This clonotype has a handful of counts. The CDR3 spells CASNRGLAQETQYF. Written as DNA, the CDR3 is TGTGCCAGCAATCGCGGACTTGCCCAAGAGACCCAGTACTTC. This sequence joins TRBV6-6 and TRBJ2-5; tentatively, D is TRBD2 (5 bases). CDR3 length: 14 amino acids. The V end lost 7 bases, the J end lost 1 base, and 13 bases lay between the germline ends. CDR1 MNHNY and CDR2 SVGAGI come from the germline V gene (reference sequence).